This T cell receptor beta chain was recovered during a study of blood T cells in healthy people across ages. A second PCR, run for roughly 7 to 12 cycles, used a sample-barcoded 5' primer plus a J-beta primer mix. The authors tagged each cDNA molecule using a template-switch adaptor with 12 random nucleotides. Per-sample output comprised a minimum of 2.5 million paired-end reads containing CDR3. TCRdb fed the 5' RACE reads into MiXCR, producing one record per CDR3 protein. Of a few hundred thousand distinct CDR3 sequences listed, 25% to 30% were seen once; the top ten hold approximately 29%. Study-wide points: Roughly linearly, TCR beta diversity per million T cells fell as age increased.

Details on this clonotype: The antigen is not known.

Germline loops: CDR1 SGHVS, CDR2 FQNEAQ. The CDR3 covers 12 residues. The germline V and J ends were trimmed by 2 bases and 5 bases, with 6 bases remaining between them. The sequenced sample was blood. The origin of this receptor is a woman aged 65 to 85 in good health. The genes are TRBV7-8 and TRBJ2-5; D call uncertain. The CDR3 here is CASSLQWETQYF. CDR3 in DNA: TGTGCCAGCAGCTTACAATGGGAGACCCAGTACTTC.